The present T cell receptor beta chain was sequenced within a study of human T cells and chemical hapten exposure. Points from the study as a whole: Expanded TCRs formed significantly more large CDR3 similarity clusters than controls.

Indicated time point: patch test 1, 2 weeks after DPC sensitization. Specified treatment: therapeutic diphenylcyclopropenone sensitization with weekly scalp DPC. This clonotype was observed a few times. The target antigen is unknown. TCRdb independently ran MiXCR on the RACE reads; one entry per CDR3 protein. The sample lists 350,000 or so distinct CDR3 sequences, under 9% occurring once. V was shortened by 8 bases and J by 4 bases, with 11 bases between the two germline ends. The CDR3 covers 11 residues. CDR1 and CDR2 (germline): SQVTM, ANQGSEA. The TCR sequence derives from a woman between 18 and 30 years old with alopecia areata. Some clones in this sample may be carry-over from other donors' samples. This sample comprised whole blood, obtained in connection with sensitization to the hapten diphenylcyclopropenone (DPC). The chain uses TRBV29-1 and TRBJ2-5; no definite D call. CDR3 nucleotide sequence: TGCAGCCCAAGGGTTGGAGAGACCCAGTACTTC. Its translation is CSPRVGETQYF.